This TCR beta chain was recorded in a study of naive and memory T cell subsets. This clonotype ranks as medium-sized (0.01 to 0.1%). Its antigen is not identified. Broader study findings: A clonotype means one alpha or beta sequence, not an alpha/beta pair.

CDR1 SGHTA and CDR2 FQGTGA come from the germline V gene. The CDR3 contains 18 residues. Trimming at V came to 5 bases and at J to 1 base, leaving 14 bases not matched to a gene. An equimolar mix of two oligonucleotides served as the beta constant-region primer for TRBC1 and TRBC2. Ligated cDNA was amplified by four rounds of PCR with nested alpha and beta constant-region primers and SP2. TCRdb passed the UMI-ligation and nested PCR reads through MiXCR, listing each CDR3 protein once. This table has 15,000 to 20,000 distinct CDR3 sequences, around 10% appearing once. The chain recombines TRBV7-3 with TRBJ2-1, with 7 bases lining up with TRBD2. The TCR was taken from a human donor in good health. The sequenced material came from central memory CD8+ T cells from blood. CDR3 in amino acids: CASSRYAPGEGSYNEQFF. The CDR3 coding sequence is TGTGCCAGCAGCCGTTACGCCCCGGGGGAGGGGTCCTACAATGAGCAGTTCTTC. The entire variable domain, with the rest obtained from reference TRBV7-3 and TRBJ2-1, is as follows: GAGVSQTPSNKVTEKGKYVELRCDPISGHTALYWYRQSLGQGPEFLIYFQGTGAADDSGLPNDRFFAVRPEGSVSTLKIQRTERGDSAVYLCASSRYAPGEGSYNEQFFGPGTRLTVL.